The subject of this entry is one T cell receptor (beta chain). The sample holds one count of this clone. This clone's antigen is unknown. No much larger clonotype is one base removed from it; base qualities were not supplied. This specimen belongs to a study of blood T cell repertoires in COVID-19 (TCRdb year 2020). In the study overall: Collaborator samples came from the United States, Italy and Spain and covered acute and convalescent phases of COVID-19. The material from the prospective study consisted of cDNA or gDNA derived from T cells, B-cell-depleted T cells, or PBMCs. Deeply sampled blood TCRbeta repertoires from subjects exposed to, actively infected with, or recovered from COVID-19 were included in the dataset. A freely available public database, intended as a resource for researchers studying the immune response to SARS-CoV-2, is where the repertoires were released. The samples were drawn from two sources: the first 160 participants of the ongoing ImmuneRACE study, and 1,254 subjects contributed by 6 global collaborators. The sample metadata nearly always contained a de-identified subject ID, COVID-19 status, age in years and sex. Where available, HLA class I and class II types were obtained from metadata supplied by the sample provider rather than from assay-based typing.

From cysteine to phenylalanine, the CDR3 is 16 amino acids long. Only CDR3 DNA remains: 48 bases, in frame from the first base. V is trimmed back by 4 bases and J by 6 bases, and the junction contains 10 bases that no gene match accounts for. The germline V gene gives CDR1 as SGHRS and CDR2 as YFSETQ. Each collaborating institution followed its own protocols to collect whole blood in K2EDTA tubes. For TCRbeta analysis, collaborators shipped samples as frozen whole blood, isolated PBMCs, or DNA extracted from either of those sample types. Study-level results and caveats: The quantity of clinical and demographic metadata differed by source and by participant and was supplied without curation.

The immunoSEQ Assay, a bias-controlled multiplex PCR, was used to amplify TCRbeta CDR3 regions from genomic DNA. As for the original processing: Within the assay, amplification of reference gene primers was used to estimate how many nucleated cells each sample contained. Sequence reads were collapsed and filtered to measure the absolute abundance of every unique TCRbeta CDR3 rearrangement. For each sample, productive Simpson clonality was calculated as the square root of Simpson's diversity index over productive rearrangements. TCRdb's version of the immuneACCESS table is confined to in-frame rearrangements and falls short of the full clone set. An unresolved V gene accounts for under half of the shortfall where checked; the remainder is of unknown origin. V and J calls and clone size are those listed in that table; D and trimming were worked out from the DNA. Recorded for this sample are some 220,000 clones; roughly 80% of them occurred a single time. Around 6.5% of the sample is held by the ten biggest clonotypes.

This TCR was sampled from an older woman with active or convalescent COVID-19. The sequenced sample consisted of peripheral blood. This receptor chain uses TRBV5-1 and TRBJ1-4; a stretch of 9 junction bases matches TRBD1. The CDR3 sequence is CASSPGRRDRDEKLFF. Read as DNA, the sequence is TGCGCCAGCAGCCCTGGGCGCCGGGACAGGGATGAAAAACTGTTTTTT.